This TCR beta chain was sequenced for a study of identical twins. This clonotype was seen a few times. What it binds is not known. Germline lookup yields CDR1 ENHRY and CDR2 SYGVKD. The ends were cut back, 6 bases at V and 0 bases at J, with 14 bases in the middle. The CDR3 spans 15 residues. General observations from the study: In cord blood, abundant beta clonotypes had fewer insertions; memory showed no trend. The same donors were not followed; conclusions instead depended on cross-sectional statistical analysis. Twin-shared out-of-frame alpha sequences showed excess low generation probability.

Healthy Caucasians were all of the donors. MiXCR was run by TCRdb on the 5' RACE reads, yielding one entry per CDR3 protein. The sample has a few hundred thousand distinct CDR3 sequences; about 9% are singletons. The V call is TRBV10-3, the J call TRBJ1-1, with D possibly TRBD1 on 5 matching bases. The clonotype originates from a woman aged 45-60 years in good health. Material for sequencing was naive T cells sorted from blood. In DNA form, the CDR3 reads TGTGCCATCAGGGAAGAGTCGGGGGTGAACACTGAAGCTTTCTTT. This sequence encodes CAIREESGVNTEAFF.